This TCR beta chain was sequenced during a study of blood T cell repertoires in COVID-19. The overall study: Donors in the United States, Italy and Spain gave samples during acute or convalescent COVID-19. T cells, B-cell-depleted T cells, or PBMCs provided the cDNA or gDNA that served as material.

Germline CDR1 SGHTA, CDR2 FQGNSA. Unmatched junction bases numbered 4, after V lost 4 bases and J lost 5 bases. The CDR3 spans 14 residues. In the original workflow: For nucleated cells, counts were estimated from reference gene primer amplification. The repertoire was sequenced with immunoSEQ multiplex PCR; TCRdb's copy has only in-frame clones and lacks some. V and J calls and clone size are given by that table; D and trimming were obtained from the DNA. The table lists 150,000 or so clones, around two thirds of them singletons. The specimen sequenced was peripheral blood. V gene TRBV7-2 combines with J gene TRBJ1-5; TRBD1 agrees at 8 bases. This clonotype originated in a woman of 80 years or more with acute or convalescent COVID-19. The CDR3 is CASSYGTGDQPQHF. For the CDR3, the DNA is TGTGCCAGCAGCTATGGGACAGGTGATCAGCCCCAGCATTTT.